This TCR beta chain was sequenced during a study of T cell repertoires in cytomegalovirus infection. Study at large: Recently identified HLA-C-restricted and well-studied HLA-B-restricted CMV epitopes were used. Indications came from public TCR beta signatures; they pointed to CMV infection and to a matching HLA type. Study-wide points: Accumulated public TCR beta family frequency recognized individuals carrying CMV together with the relevant HLA. HLA-C-restricted CMV clonotypes gave the most frequent clonotype in two of eight donors.

Germline V gene data show CDR1 as SGHVS and CDR2 as FQNEAQ. V lost 1 base, J lost 2 bases, and 8 bases stayed unmatched. This CDR3 region has 17 residues. TCRdb independently ran MiXCR on the reads; one entry per CDR3 protein. The sample carries 550,000 to 700,000 distinct CDR3 sequences, roughly 42% recorded once. As concerns this clonotype: The target antigen is unknown.

The TCR sequence derives from a human donor in good health (CMV status not recorded). Some clones in this sample may be carry-over from other donors' samples. This specimen was cultured PBMCs, taken from culture after CMV antigen stimulation. This chain uses TRBV7-8 with TRBJ2-5; 9 bases align to TRBD2. The CDR3 sequence is CASSLGRRRGGQETQYF. The CDR3 DNA follows: TGTGCCAGCAGCTTAGGGCGGCGGCGGGGGGGACAAGAGACCCAGTACTTC.